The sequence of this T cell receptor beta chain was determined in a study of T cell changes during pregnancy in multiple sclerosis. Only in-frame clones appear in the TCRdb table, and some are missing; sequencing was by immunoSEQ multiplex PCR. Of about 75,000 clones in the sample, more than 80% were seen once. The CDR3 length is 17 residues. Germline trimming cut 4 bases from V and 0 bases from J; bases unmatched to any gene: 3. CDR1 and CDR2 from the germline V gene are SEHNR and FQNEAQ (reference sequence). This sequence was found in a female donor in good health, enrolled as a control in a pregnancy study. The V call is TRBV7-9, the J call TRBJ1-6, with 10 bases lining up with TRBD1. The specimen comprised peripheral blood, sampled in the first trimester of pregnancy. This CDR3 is CASSSGQGSSYNSPLHF. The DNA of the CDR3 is TGTGCCAGCAGCTCGGGACAGGGGAGCTCCTATAATTCACCCCTCCACTTT.